This passage covers 11 T cell receptor beta chains from one sample sequenced in a study of blood T cells in healthy people across ages. Together with a sample-barcoded 5' primer, a J-beta primer mix was included in a second PCR lasting roughly 6 to 12 cycles. From the 5' RACE reads, TCRdb called clonotypes with MiXCR, one entry per CDR3 protein. The table shows around 1,000,000 distinct CDR3 sequences, with roughly a quarter occurring only once. These same records also appear under a second study, on T cells of mothers and their children.

The sample consisted of blood. Receptors originate from a girl aged 2-10 years in good health.

This clonotype was seen only a few times. CDR3 in DNA: TGTGCCAGCTCTCCTCGGGGAGGGCTAGCAGATACGCAGTATTTT. This sequence encodes CASSPRGGLADTQYF. This rearrangement joins TRBV18 to TRBJ2-3; 7 bases align to TRBD2. This CDR3 comprises 15 residues. Germline V gene sequence: CDR1 KGHSH, CDR2 LQKENI. J gave up 4 bases and V 6 bases, and 10 bases lay outside the gene matches.

In its sample, this clonotype was seen a few times. This chain links TRBV6-1 with TRBJ1-2; no clear D gene. The germline V gene encodes CDR1 MNHNS and CDR2 SASEGT. This CDR3 has 13 amino acids. Trimming took 2 bases from V and 8 from J, leaving 12 bases between them. The CDR3 region has the DNA TGTGCCAGCAGTGAAATTTATGGAGGCGGCTACACCTTC. Translating it yields CASSEIYGGGYTF.

Ten or more counts support this clonotype. The rearrangement links TRBV28 to TRBJ1-2; TRBD1 is a possible D gene (6 bases). CDR3 size: 14 residues. V lost 1 base and J lost 5, with 11 bases in between. Germline-derived CDR1 and CDR2 are MDHEN and SYDVKM. DNA for the CDR3: TGTGCCAGCAGTTTATCCGGACAGACGTATGGCTACACCTTC. Amino acids: CASSLSGQTYGYTF.

The chain employs TRBV11-2 and TRBJ1-1, with D maybe TRBD1 (5 bases). The CDR3 contains 13 residues. Trimming removed 8 bases at V and 2 bases at J, with 12 bases between. CDR1 is SGHAT and CDR2 is FQNNGV in the germline V gene. The CDR3 is CASEKGTNTEAFF. CDR3 in DNA: TGTGCCAGCGAAAAGGGGACCAACACTGAAGCTTTCTTT.

This clonotype was counted a single time. This sequence joins TRBV29-1 and TRBJ2-1, with 8 nucleotides matching TRBD1. V was clipped by 3 bases and J by 4 bases; unmatched bases: 5. The germline V gene has CDR1 SQVTM and CDR2 ANQGSEA. The CDR3 sequence is 14 residues long. The CDR3 spells CSVDRRDRYNEQFF. CDR3 nucleotide sequence: TGCAGCGTTGACAGGCGGGACAGGTACAATGAGCAGTTCTTC.

This chain links TRBV9 with TRBJ2-6; D is uncertain. This CDR3 region has 14 residues. V shed 3 bases and J shed 0 bases, with 4 bases lying between them. Germline V gene lookup returns CDR1 SGDLS and CDR2 YYNGEE. The CDR3 coding sequence is TGTGCCAGCAGCGCCATCTCTGGGGCCAACGTCCTGACTTTC. This translates into CASSAISGANVLTF.

The V and J genes are TRBV6-2 or TRBV6-3 and TRBJ2-1; 13 positions match TRBD2. The CDR3 has 16 amino acids. Trimming removed 2 bases from V and 7 bases from J; junction bases left unmatched: 5. Germline loops: CDR1 MNHEY, CDR2 SVGEGT. The CDR3 region has the DNA TGTGCCAGCAGTTACACACTAGCGGGGGGGTATAATGAGCAGTTCTTC. Amino acids: CASSYTLAGGYNEQFF.

This rearrangement joins TRBV7-6 to TRBJ2-7, with D perhaps matching TRBD1 or TRBD2 (5 bases each). The CDR3 is 15 amino acids. In germline, CDR1 is SGHVS, CDR2 FNYEAQ. V lost 4 bases to trimming and J lost 3 bases, with 16 bases between them. This CDR3 is CASSSGTVQYYEQYF. In DNA form, the CDR3 reads TGTGCCAGCAGCTCAGGGACGGTCCAATACTACGAGCAGTACTTC. Using reference TRBV7-6 and TRBJ2-7 for the parts outside the CDR3, the full variable domain is GAGVSQSPRYKVTKRGQDVALRCDPISGHVSLYWYRQALGQGPEFLTYFNYEAQQDKSGLPNDRFSAERPEGSISTLTIQRTEQRDSAMYRCASSSGTVQYYEQYFGPGTRLTVT.

This clonotype showed up just a few times. V usage is TRBV28 and J usage is TRBJ2-7; maybe TRBD2 (5 bases). V was shortened by 5 bases and J by 3 bases, with 14 bases between the two germline ends. The CDR3 contains 14 residues. CDR1 is MDHEN, CDR2 SYDVKM, per germline. CDR3 DNA sequence: TGTGCCAGCAGTCCCACCTTTAGCGTCTACGAGCAGTACTTC. The encoded protein is CASSPTFSVYEQYF.

J is TRBJ2-3 and V is TRBV7-3, with 8 bases matching TRBD1. CDR3 length: 18 residues. Germline assignment: CDR1 SGHTA and CDR2 FQGTGA. After removal of 5 bases from V and 4 bases from J, the junction contained 17 bases not matched to a gene. For the CDR3, the DNA is TGTGCCAGCAGCACCCAATCAGGGGGCCCCCTCAAAGCAGATACGCAGTATTTT. Its protein is CASSTQSGGPLKADTQYF.

At least ten counts were recorded for this clonotype. The V gene is TRBV12-3 or TRBV12-4, the J gene TRBJ1-2; the D gene is possibly TRBD1 (5 bases). Trimming removed 1 base at V and 2 bases at J, with 5 bases between. CDR3 length: 13 residues. The chain's CDR3 is CASSLGGNYGYTF. CDR3 coding DNA: TGTGCCAGCAGTTTAGGGGGGAACTATGGCTACACCTTC.